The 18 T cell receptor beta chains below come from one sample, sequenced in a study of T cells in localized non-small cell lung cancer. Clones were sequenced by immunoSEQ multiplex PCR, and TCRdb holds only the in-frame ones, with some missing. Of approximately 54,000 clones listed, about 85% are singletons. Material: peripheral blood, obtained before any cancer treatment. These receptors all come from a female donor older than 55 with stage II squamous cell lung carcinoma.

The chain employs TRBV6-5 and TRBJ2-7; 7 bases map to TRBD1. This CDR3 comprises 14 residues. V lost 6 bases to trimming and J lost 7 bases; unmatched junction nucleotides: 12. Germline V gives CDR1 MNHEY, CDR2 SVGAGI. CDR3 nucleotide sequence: TGTGCCAGCAGCCAGGCACAGGGGATGGGGGAGCAGTACTTC. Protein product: CASSQAQGMGEQYF.

This CDR3 is CASKHHTGQGSYEQYF. In DNA form, the CDR3 reads TGTGCCAGCAAACATCATACGGGGCAGGGTAGCTACGAGCAGTACTTC. The V call is TRBV27, the J call TRBJ2-7; possibly TRBD1 or TRBD2 for D (5 bases each). V dropped 7 bases and J dropped 3 bases, with 22 bases sitting between them. CDR3 length: 16 amino acids. Per the germline V gene, CDR1 is MNHEY and CDR2 is SMNVEV (reference sequence).

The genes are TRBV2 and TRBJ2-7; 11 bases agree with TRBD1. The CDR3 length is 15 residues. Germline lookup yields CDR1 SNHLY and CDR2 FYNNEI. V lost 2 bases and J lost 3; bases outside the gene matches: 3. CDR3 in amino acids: CASSELGQGVYEQYF. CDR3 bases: TGTGCCAGCAGTGAATTGGGACAGGGGGTCTACGAGCAGTACTTC. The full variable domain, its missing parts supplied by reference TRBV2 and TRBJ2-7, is EPEVTQTPSHQVTQMGQEVILRCVPISNHLYFYWYRQILGQKVEFLVSFYNNEISEKSEIFDDQFSVERPDGSNFTLKIRSTKLEDSAMYFCASSELGQGVYEQYFGPGTRLTVT.

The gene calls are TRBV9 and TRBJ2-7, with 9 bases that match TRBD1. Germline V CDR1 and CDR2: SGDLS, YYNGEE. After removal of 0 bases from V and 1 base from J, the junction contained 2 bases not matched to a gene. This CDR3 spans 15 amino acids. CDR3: CASSVEGTGSYEQYF. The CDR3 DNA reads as TGTGCCAGCAGCGTAGAGGGGACAGGGTCCTACGAGCAGTACTTC.

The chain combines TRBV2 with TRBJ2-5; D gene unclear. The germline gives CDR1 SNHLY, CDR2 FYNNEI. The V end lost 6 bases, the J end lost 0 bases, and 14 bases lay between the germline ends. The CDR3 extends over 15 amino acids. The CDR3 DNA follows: TGTGCCAGCAGAAATCACCGACCTGACCAAGAGACCCAGTACTTC. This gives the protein CASRNHRPDQETQYF.

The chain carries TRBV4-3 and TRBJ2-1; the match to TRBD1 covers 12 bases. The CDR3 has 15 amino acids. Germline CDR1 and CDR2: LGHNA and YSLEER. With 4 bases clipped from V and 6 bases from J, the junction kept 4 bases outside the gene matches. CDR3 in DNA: TGCGCCAGCAGCCTGGGACAGGGGGCTCCCAATGAGCAGTTCTTC. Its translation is CASSLGQGAPNEQFF.

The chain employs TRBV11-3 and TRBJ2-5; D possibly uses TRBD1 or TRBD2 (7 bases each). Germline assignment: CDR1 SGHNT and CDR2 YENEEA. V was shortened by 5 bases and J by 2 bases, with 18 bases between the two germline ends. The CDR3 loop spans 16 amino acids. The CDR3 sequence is CASSPNPRGGQETQYF. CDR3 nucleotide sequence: TGTGCCAGCAGCCCCAACCCCAGGGGGGGACAAGAGACCCAGTACTTC.

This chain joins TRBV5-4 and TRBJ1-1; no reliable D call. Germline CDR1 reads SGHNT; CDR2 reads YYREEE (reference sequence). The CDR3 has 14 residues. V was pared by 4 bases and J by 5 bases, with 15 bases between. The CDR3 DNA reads TGTGCCAGCAGCCCTGATGGGGTACGGACTGAAGCTTTCTTT. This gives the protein CASSPDGVRTEAFF.

CDR3 in DNA: TGCGCCAGCAGCCGCACCTCGGGACAGGATAATTCACCCCTCCACTTT. Its protein product is CASSRTSGQDNSPLHF. This sequence joins TRBV4-3 and TRBJ1-6; 8 bases align to TRBD1. Germline-derived CDR1 and CDR2 are LGHNA and YSLEER. The length of the CDR3 is 16 residues. V gave up 4 bases and J gave up 5 bases; unmatched junction bases: 7.

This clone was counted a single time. The DNA for the CDR3 is TGTGCCAGCAGCCCCTTGACGAGGGGCCGGTCGGATACGCAGTATTTT. Translating it yields CASSPLTRGRSDTQYF. The chain links TRBV14 to TRBJ2-3; TRBD1 or TRBD2 may be the D gene (5 bases each). Trimming cost V 4 bases and J 6 bases, with 20 bases left between them. The CDR3 sequence is 16 residues long. Germline-derived CDR1 and CDR2 are SGHDN and FVKESK.

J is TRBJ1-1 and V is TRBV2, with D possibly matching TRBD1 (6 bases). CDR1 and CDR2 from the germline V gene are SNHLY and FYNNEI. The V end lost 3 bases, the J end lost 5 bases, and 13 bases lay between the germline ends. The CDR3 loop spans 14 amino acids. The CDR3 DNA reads TGTGCCAGCAGTGAGGAGGGGGTTTCAACTGAAGCTTTCTTT. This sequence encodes CASSEEGVSTEAFF.

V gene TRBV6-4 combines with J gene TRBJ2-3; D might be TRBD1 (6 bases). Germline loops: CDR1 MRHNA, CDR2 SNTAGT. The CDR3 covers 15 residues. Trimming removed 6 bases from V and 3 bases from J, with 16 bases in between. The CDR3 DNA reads TGTGCCAGCAGCTCCTCGACAGGTCGGACAGATACGCAGTATTTT. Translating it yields CASSSSTGRTDTQYF.

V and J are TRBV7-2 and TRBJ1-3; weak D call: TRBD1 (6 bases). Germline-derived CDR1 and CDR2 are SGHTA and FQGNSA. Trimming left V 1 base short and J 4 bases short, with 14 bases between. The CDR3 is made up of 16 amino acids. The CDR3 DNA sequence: TGTGCCAGCAGCTTAGGTCGGCACAGGGACGGAAACACCATATATTTT. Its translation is CASSLGRHRDGNTIYF. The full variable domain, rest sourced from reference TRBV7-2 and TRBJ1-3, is GAGVSQSPSNKVTEKGKDVELRCDPISGHTALYWYRQSLGQGLEFLIYFQGNSAPDKSGLPSDRFSAERTGGSVSTLTIQRTQQEDSAVYLCASSLGRHRDGNTIYFGEGSWLTVV.

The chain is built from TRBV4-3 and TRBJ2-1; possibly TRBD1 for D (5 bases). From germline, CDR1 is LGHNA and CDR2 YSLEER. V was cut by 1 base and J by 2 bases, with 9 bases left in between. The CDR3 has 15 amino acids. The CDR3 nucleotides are TGCGCCAGCAGCCAAGGACAGATCACCTACAATGAGCAGTTCTTC. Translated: CASSQGQITYNEQFF.

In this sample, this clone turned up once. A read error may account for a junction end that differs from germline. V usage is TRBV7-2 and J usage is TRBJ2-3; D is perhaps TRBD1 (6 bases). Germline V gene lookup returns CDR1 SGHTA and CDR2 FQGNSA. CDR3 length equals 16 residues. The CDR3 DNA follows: TGTGCCAGCAGCACGCAAGGGGGTGCTAGCAGAGATACGCAGTATTTT. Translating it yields CASSTQGGASRDTQYF.

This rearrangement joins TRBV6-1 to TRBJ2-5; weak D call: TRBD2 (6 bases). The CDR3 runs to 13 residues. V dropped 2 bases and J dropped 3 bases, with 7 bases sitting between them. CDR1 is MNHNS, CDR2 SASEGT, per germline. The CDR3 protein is CASSEPGEETQYF. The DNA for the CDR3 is TGTGCCAGCAGTGAACCGGGGGAAGAGACCCAGTACTTC.

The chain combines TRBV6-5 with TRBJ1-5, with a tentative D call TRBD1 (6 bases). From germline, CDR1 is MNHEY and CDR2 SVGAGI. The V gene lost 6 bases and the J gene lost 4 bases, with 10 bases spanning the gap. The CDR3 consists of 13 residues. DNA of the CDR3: TGTGCCAGCAGCCAAGGGGGAAATCAGCCCCAGCATTTT. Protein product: CASSQGGNQPQHF.

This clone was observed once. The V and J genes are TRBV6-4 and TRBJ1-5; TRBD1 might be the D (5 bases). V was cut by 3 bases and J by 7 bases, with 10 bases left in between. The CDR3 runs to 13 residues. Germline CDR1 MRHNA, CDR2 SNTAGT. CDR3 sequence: CASSDRWGQPQHF. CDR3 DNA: TGTGCCAGCAGTGATAGATGGGGGCAGCCCCAGCATTTT.